The rows below give T cell receptor beta chains drawn from one sample of a study of Graves' ophthalmopathy and Graves' hyperthyroidism. TCRdb re-called the multiplex PCR reads through MiXCR, storing one row per CDR3 protein. The table shows about 170,000 distinct CDR3 sequences, with about 40% occurring only once. What was sequenced was peripheral blood. The receptors were gathered from a woman aged 40 to 50 with Graves' ophthalmopathy. Both conserved end residues are part of each CDR3. D genes are given only for firm matches. Size values are once, few and many counts, or a class for expanded clones, and some rows have none.

CASSLGPTKNIQYF,TGTGCCAGCAGTCTCGGCCCGACCAAAAACATTCAGTACTTC,TRBV28,-,TRBJ2-4,once
CASADGGNTGELFF,TGCGCCAGCGCCGATGGGGGGAACACCGGGGAGCTGTTTTTT,TRBV5-1,-,TRBJ2-2,many
CASSLAQRTEAFF,TGTGCCAGCAGTTTAGCGCAGCGGACTGAAGCTTTCTTT,TRBV12-3/TRBV12-4,-,TRBJ1-1,many
CSPSGGRRNTEAFF,TGCAGCCCCTCGGGGGGGCGTAGGAACACTGAAGCTTTCTTT,TRBV29-1,-,TRBJ1-1,-
CASSQGSLHMNTEAFF,TGTGCCAGCAGCCAAGGCAGCCTCCATATGAACACTGAAGCTTTCTTT,TRBV3-1,-,TRBJ1-1,many
CASNPRGGYGYTF,TGTGCCAGCAATCCGAGGGGGGGGTATGGCTACACCTTC,TRBV2,-,TRBJ1-2,many
CASSLSAEAGNIQYF,TGTGCCAGCAGCTTGTCGGCTGAAGCTGGAAACATTCAGTACTTC,TRBV5-6,-,TRBJ2-4,-
CAISEGASTEAFF,TGTGCCATCAGTGAGGGGGCTAGTACTGAAGCTTTCTTT,TRBV10-3,-,TRBJ1-1,many
CASSPGTAFMNTEAFF,TGTGCCAGCAGTCCCGGGACAGCCTTCATGAACACTGAAGCTTTCTTT,TRBV12-3/TRBV12-4,TRBD1,TRBJ1-1,-
CASSRTGNTEAFF,TGTGCCAGCAGTAGGACGGGGAACACTGAAGCTTTCTTT,TRBV6-2/TRBV6-3,-,TRBJ1-1,many
CASSLAGARPQHF,TGTGCCAGCAGTTTGGCGGGGGCCCGGCCCCAGCATTTT,TRBV28,-,TRBJ1-5,-
CASNDGNSNQPQHF,TGTGCCAGCAACGACGGAAATAGCAATCAGCCCCAGCATTTT,TRBV12-3/TRBV12-4,-,TRBJ1-5,few
CATQEGRQPEQYF,TGTGCCACTCAGGAGGGGAGGCAGCCCGAGCAGTACTTC,TRBV2,-,TRBJ2-7,many
CASSLGWQAYEQYF,TGTGCCAGCAGCCTGGGTTGGCAAGCCTACGAGCAGTACTTC,TRBV7-2,-,TRBJ2-7,many
CASSLGTDYLNTEAFF,TGTGCCAGCAGTTTGGGGACAGATTATTTGAACACTGAAGCTTTCTTT,TRBV28,TRBD1,TRBJ1-1,many
CASSLKGGGQPQHF,TGTGCCAGCAGTCTTAAGGGCGGGGGTCAGCCCCAGCATTTT,TRBV12-3/TRBV12-4,-,TRBJ1-5,many
CASSYIRVWAFF,TGTGCCAGCAGTTACATCAGGGTGTGGGCTTTCTTT,TRBV6-5,-,TRBJ1-1,once
CASRQAPNRVSNQPQHF,TGTGCCAGCAGACAGGCCCCCAACAGGGTTAGCAATCAGCCCCAGCATTTT,TRBV28,-,TRBJ1-5,many
CASSLIRGPNGEQYF,TGTGCCAGCAGCTTAATTAGGGGCCCCAATGGGGAGCAGTACTTC,TRBV7-2,-,TRBJ2-7,many
CASSGTGQPKETQYF,TGTGCCAGCAGCGGGACAGGGCAGCCCAAAGAGACCCAGTACTTC,TRBV12-3/TRBV12-4,TRBD1,TRBJ2-5,few
CASSSVVNTEAFF,TGTGCCAGCAGCTCAGTCGTGAACACTGAAGCTTTCTTT,TRBV7-3,-,TRBJ1-1,many
CSAPKKNTGELFF,TGCAGCGCCCCCAAGAAGAACACCGGGGAGCTGTTTTTT,TRBV29-1,-,TRBJ2-2,many
CASRAGTGGTEAFF,TGTGCCAGCAGAGCCGGGACAGGGGGCACTGAAGCTTTCTTT,TRBV12-3/TRBV12-4,TRBD1,TRBJ1-1,many
CASSTGTGVDYGYTF,TGTGCCAGTAGTACAGGGACAGGGGTCGACTATGGCTACACCTTC,TRBV19,TRBD1,TRBJ1-2,-
CASNRDRGPYEQYF,TGTGCCAGCAATCGGGACAGGGGGCCCTACGAGCAGTACTTC,TRBV6-1,TRBD1,TRBJ2-7,-
CASTTRRGEQYF,TGTGCCAGCACCACTAGGAGGGGCGAGCAGTACTTC,TRBV28,-,TRBJ2-7,-
CASSNGESISYEQYF,TGTGCCAGCAGTAATGGGGAGTCCATCTCCTACGAGCAGTACTTC,TRBV11-2,-,TRBJ2-7,-
CASGREGLSSYEQYF,TGTGCCAGCGGTAGGGAGGGCCTCAGCTCCTACGAGCAGTACTTC,TRBV6-1,TRBD2,TRBJ2-7,-
CASSLGQTNYGYTF,TGTGCCAGCAGTCTGGGACAGACAAACTATGGCTACACCTTC,TRBV12-3/TRBV12-4,TRBD1,TRBJ1-2,many
CASSPGAGTGELFF,TGTGCCAGCTCACCAGGGGCAGGGACCGGGGAGCTGTTTTTT,TRBV18,-,TRBJ2-2,many
CASRATEIQETQYF,TGTGCCAGCAGAGCGACAGAGATTCAAGAGACCCAGTACTTC,TRBV12-3/TRBV12-4,-,TRBJ2-5,many
CAILEGTGANVLTF,TGTGCCATCTTGGAGGGAACTGGGGCCAACGTCCTGACTTTC,TRBV10-3,-,TRBJ2-6,many
CASSTKSGTGTYEQYF,TGTGCCAGTAGTACAAAATCCGGGACAGGGACCTACGAGCAGTACTTC,TRBV19,TRBD1,TRBJ2-7,few
CASNPGTAYSNQPQHF,TGTGCCAGCAACCCGGGGACAGCATATAGCAATCAGCCCCAGCATTTT,TRBV6-1,TRBD1,TRBJ1-5,many
CASSIQGNQPQHF,TGTGCCAGCAGCATACAGGGCAATCAGCCCCAGCATTTT,TRBV7-2,-,TRBJ1-5,many
CASSPRQGARAFF,TGTGCCAGCAGTCCCCGACAGGGGGCTAGAGCTTTCTTT,TRBV12-3/TRBV12-4,TRBD1,TRBJ1-1,-
CASSKGTLREDYGYTF,TGTGCCAGCAGCAAAGGGACCCTACGGGAGGACTATGGCTACACCTTC,TRBV7-6,-,TRBJ1-2,many
CASREEGAEQYF,TGTGCCAGCAGGGAAGAGGGGGCCGAGCAGTACTTC,TRBV6-1,TRBD1,TRBJ2-7,many
CASSFKGFGGMGVSYEQYF,TGTGCCAGCAGTTTTAAGGGTTTTGGTGGGATGGGAGTATCCTACGAGCAGTACTTC,TRBV12-3/TRBV12-4,-,TRBJ2-7,-
CASSYTGQPAVSPLHF,TGTGCCAGCAGTTACACCGGACAGCCGGCGGTCTCACCCCTCCACTTT,TRBV6-2/TRBV6-3,-,TRBJ1-6,-
CASTLPGTGLNIQYF,TGTGCCAGCACCTTACCAGGGACAGGGCTGAACATTCAGTACTTC,TRBV28,TRBD1,TRBJ2-4,many